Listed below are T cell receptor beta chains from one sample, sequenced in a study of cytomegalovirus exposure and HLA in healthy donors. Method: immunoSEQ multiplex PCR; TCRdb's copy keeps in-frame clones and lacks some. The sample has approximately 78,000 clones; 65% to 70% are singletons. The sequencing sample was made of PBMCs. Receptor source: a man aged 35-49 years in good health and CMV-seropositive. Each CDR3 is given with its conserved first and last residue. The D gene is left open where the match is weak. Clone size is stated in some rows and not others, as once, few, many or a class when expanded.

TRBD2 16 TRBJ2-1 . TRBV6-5 TGTGCCAGCAGTTACCTCGGGGGGGCCTCCCAAAGTGAGCAGTTCTTC CASSYLGGASQSEQFF
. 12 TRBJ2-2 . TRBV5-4 TGTGCCAGCAGCTATAATACCGGGGAGCTGTTTTTT CASSYNTGELFF
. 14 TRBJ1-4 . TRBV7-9 TGTGCCAGCAGCCCCCCGAGGGGGAATGAAAAACTGTTTTTT CASSPPRGNEKLFF
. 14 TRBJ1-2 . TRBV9 TGTGCCAGCACCCCCCCTCCCGGGAGATATGGCTACACCTTC CASTPPPGRYGYTF
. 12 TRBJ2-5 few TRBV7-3 TGTGCCAGCAGCTTAAGCGGAGGGACCCAGTACTTC CASSLSGGTQYF
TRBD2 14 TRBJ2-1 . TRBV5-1 TGCGCCAGCAGCCCCGGGGGGGCCCTACATGAGCAGTTCTTC CASSPGGALHEQFF
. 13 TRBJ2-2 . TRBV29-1 TGCAGCGTTGCGTCAGAAAACACCGGGGAGCTGTTTTTT CSVASENTGELFF
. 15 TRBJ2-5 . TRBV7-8 TGTGCCAGCAGCTTAGGCTCACTCGGGGAAGAGACCCAGTACTTC CASSLGSLGEETQYF
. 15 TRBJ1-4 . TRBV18 TGTGCCAGCTCACCGAGGGTACCGGCTAATGAAAAACTGTTTTTT CASSPRVPANEKLFF
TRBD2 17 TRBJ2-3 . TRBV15 TGTGCCACCAGCAGAGGGGGACTAGCGGGGAGCACAGATACGCAGTATTTT CATSRGGLAGSTDTQYF